This paragraph covers one T cell receptor beta chain sequence. No antigen is known for it. V was shortened by 3 bases and J by 10 bases, with 10 bases between the two germline ends. Germline loops: CDR1 MNHEY, CDR2 SMNVEV (reference sequence). The CDR3 loop spans 11 amino acids. The method was immunoSEQ multiplex PCR; TCRdb's version includes in-frame clones alone and lacks a portion of them. The sample carries 2.5 million or so clones, just over 90% recorded once. This entry is derived from a study of shared clonotypes between healthy human individuals. Across the whole study: The study enrolled a couple of women and three men aged 18 to 49. Every donor yielded three CD4 naive, three CD4 memory, two CD8 naive and one CD8 memory plate. Study results and caveats: Measured sharing among donors was expected to vary with sequencing depth. Incompleteness in sorted-subset sequencing, despite large depth, was shown by rarefaction.

Specimen: naive CD4+ T cells sorted from blood. Subset indicated: CD45RA+ positively selected. The chain links TRBV27 to TRBJ2-7; no definite D call. The origin of this receptor is a man between 18 and 35 years old in good health. The CDR3, as DNA: TGTGCCAGCAGTTTCCAACCCCTTCAGTACTTC. Protein sequence: CASSFQPLQYF.